Shown below are 26 T cell receptor beta chains from a single sample sequenced in a study of PD-1 blockade in classical Hodgkin lymphoma. Only in-frame clones appear in the TCRdb table, and some are missing; sequencing was by immunoSEQ multiplex PCR. The sample has about 47,000 clones, nearly 80% seen once; the top ten hold about 20%. Time point of the sample: cycle 4 day 1 (C4D1), after less than seven weeks of nivolumab. With no exception, relapse followed autologous stem cell transplantation in all patients, and brentuximab vedotin exposure varied. The material was peripheral blood mononuclear cells (PBMCs), obtained before the fourth cycle of nivolumab. The receptors shown here come from a human donor with classical Hodgkin lymphoma.

The V gene is TRBV11-2, the J gene TRBJ2-2; D tentatively reads TRBD1 or TRBD2 (5 bases each). V was shortened by 1 base and J by 4 bases, with 10 bases between the two germline ends. CDR1 and CDR2 (germline): SGHAT, FQNNGV. This CDR3 comprises 15 residues. CDR3 residues: CASSLVAGSTGELFF. CDR3 coding DNA: TGTGCCAGCAGCTTAGTGGCAGGGAGCACCGGGGAGCTGTTTTTT.

The chain joins TRBV6-1 to TRBJ1-5, with a possible D match to TRBD1 (5 bases). V lost 0 bases, J lost 6 bases, and 12 bases lay in between. The germline gives CDR1 MNHNS, CDR2 SASEGT. The CDR3 runs 15 residues. The CDR3 here is CASSEAPGTGQPQHF. As DNA, the CDR3 is TGTGCCAGCAGTGAAGCCCCAGGGACGGGTCAGCCCCAGCATTTT.

This clone was counted between two and nine times. This chain joins TRBV18 and TRBJ1-5; 12 bases agree with TRBD1. The CDR3 consists of 15 residues. From germline, CDR1 is KGHSH and CDR2 LQKENI. Germline trimming cut 6 bases from V and 5 bases from J; bases unmatched to any gene: 5. The CDR3 DNA follows: TGTGCCAGCTCGGCGGGACAGGGGGCATATCAGCCCCAGCATTTT. Translation: CASSAGQGAYQPQHF. The variable domain in full, with the rest retrieved from reference TRBV18 and TRBJ1-5, is NAGVMQNPRHLVRRRGQEARLRCSPMKGHSHVYWYRQLPEEGLKFMVYLQKENIIDESGMPKERFSAEFPKEGPSILRIQQVVRGDSAAYFCASSAGQGAYQPQHFGDGTRLSIL.

J is TRBJ2-1 and V is TRBV7-9, with D maybe TRBD1 (6 bases). The V end was cut by 3 bases, the J end by 0 bases, with 12 bases between. CDR3 length: 16 residues. In germline, CDR1 is SEHNR, CDR2 FQNEAQ (reference sequence). The CDR3 region is CASSLVVGGSYNEQFF. The CDR3 nucleotides read TGTGCCAGCAGCTTGGTAGTAGGGGGCTCCTACAATGAGCAGTTCTTC.

The V gene is TRBV11-3, the J gene TRBJ2-3, with D hard to call. V gave up 5 bases and J gave up 4 bases, with 10 bases separating them. The CDR3 sequence is 13 residues long. Germline V gene lookup returns CDR1 SGHNT and CDR2 YENEEA. The CDR3 is CASSPPGADTQYF. In nucleotides, the CDR3 is TGTGCCAGCAGCCCCCCAGGAGCAGATACGCAGTATTTT.

The gene calls are TRBV10-3 and TRBJ1-1; 11 bases match TRBD1. Germline CDR1 reads ENHRY; CDR2 reads SYGVKD. Germline trimming cut 10 bases from V and 4 bases from J; bases unmatched to any gene: 5. This CDR3 contains 13 residues. The DNA for the CDR3 is TGTGCCACCCGAGGACAGGGGGCCACTGAAGCTTTCTTT. It specifies CATRGQGATEAFF.

V is TRBV4-1 and J is TRBJ1-3; D is perhaps TRBD1 (6 bases). The CDR3 runs 16 residues. Germline loops: CDR1 MGHRA, CDR2 YSYEKL. Trimming cost V 3 bases and J 3 bases, with 15 bases left between them. The CDR3 coding sequence is TGCGCCAGCAGCCACCTACAGGGAAAGGATGGAAACACCATATATTTT. Translating it yields CASSHLQGKDGNTIYF.

The chain joins TRBV11-3 to TRBJ1-1; unclear D gene. V was shortened by 2 bases and J by 2 bases, with 9 bases between the two germline ends. CDR3 length: 14 residues. Per the germline V gene, CDR1 is SGHNT and CDR2 is YENEEA. This CDR3 is CASSLSPANTEAFF. In nucleotides, the CDR3 is TGTGCCAGCAGCTTATCCCCCGCCAACACTGAAGCTTTCTTT.

The chain employs TRBV6-5 and TRBJ2-6; 7 nucleotides align to TRBD1. CDR3 length equals 15 residues. Germline V gives CDR1 MNHEY, CDR2 SVGAGI. Unmatched junction bases numbered 6, after V lost 6 bases and J lost 4 bases. CDR3 DNA: TGTGCCAGCAGAAGACAGGGCTGGGGGGCCAACGTCCTGACTTTC. It translates to CASRRQGWGANVLTF.

Comment on this clone: Additional DNA sequences in this sample encode the identical CDR3. The chain joins TRBV19 to TRBJ2-7; no firm D call. Between the trimmed V and J ends, which lost 4 bases and 1 base, there was a span of 5 bases. The CDR3 is 12 residues long. CDR1 is LNHDA and CDR2 is SQIVND in the germline V gene (reference sequence). CDR3 protein: CASSTGSYEQYF. CDR3 coding DNA: TGTGCCAGTAGTACCGGGTCCTACGAGCAGTACTTC.

This clone was counted once. The V and J genes are TRBV7-2 and TRBJ1-1, with a weak D call TRBD1 (5 bases). The V end lost 1 base, the J end lost 4 bases, and 19 bases lay between the germline ends. This CDR3 spans 17 amino acids. Germline V gene sequence: CDR1 SGHTA, CDR2 FQGNSA. The CDR3 DNA reads TGTGCCAGCAGCTTAGATATTACAGCTGGGACGACCACTGAAGCTTTCTTT. Its protein product is CASSLDITAGTTTEAFF.

This clone was observed a single time. The rearrangement uses TRBV11-2 and TRBJ1-3; the D gene is possibly TRBD1 (6 bases). V shed 7 bases and J shed 3 bases, with 13 bases lying between them. This CDR3 comprises 14 residues. Germline-derived CDR1 and CDR2 are SGHAT and FQNNGV. The CDR3 loop reads CASTGGGRGNTIYF. The CDR3 region has the DNA TGTGCCAGCACCGGGGGCGGGCGTGGAAACACCATATATTTT.

V gene TRBV28 combines with J gene TRBJ1-3; D unresolved. The V gene's germline CDR1 is MDHEN and CDR2 SYDVKM. V gave up 6 bases and J gave up 4 bases, with 13 bases separating them. The CDR3 loop spans 14 amino acids. This chain's CDR3 is CASSPPVLGNTIYF. The CDR3 coding sequence is TGTGCCAGCAGCCCACCCGTCCTGGGAAACACCATATATTTT.

This clone was found a few times. This chain links TRBV14 with TRBJ2-1; D perhaps matches TRBD2 (5 bases). Trimming removed 4 bases from V and 2 bases from J, with 6 bases in between. Germline values: CDR1 SGHDN, CDR2 FVKESK. There are 13 residues in the CDR3. The CDR3 here is CASSRGAYNEQFF. Here the CDR3 DNA reads TGTGCCAGCAGCCGGGGAGCCTACAATGAGCAGTTCTTC.

The rearrangement uses TRBV6-1 and TRBJ1-6; a weak D match, TRBD1 (5 bases). The ends were cut back, 11 bases at V and 0 bases at J, with 11 bases in the middle. CDR1 and CDR2 (germline): MNHNS, SASEGT. This CDR3 contains 14 residues. The DNA for the CDR3 is TGTGCCGGACAAGTGGGCTCCTATAATTCACCCCTCCACTTT. Amino acids: CAGQVGSYNSPLHF.

The chain has TRBV27 and TRBJ2-7; TRBD1 is a possible D gene (6 bases). The CDR3 runs to 13 residues. V dropped 5 bases and J dropped 0 bases, with 8 bases sitting between them. The V gene's germline CDR1 is MNHEY and CDR2 SMNVEV (reference sequence). The CDR3 reads CASSTRGSYEQYF. The CDR3 region has the DNA TGTGCCAGCAGTACCAGGGGCTCCTACGAGCAGTACTTC.

The chain carries TRBV7-8 and TRBJ1-2; the D gene is possibly TRBD1 (6 bases). The germline CDR1 and CDR2 sequences are SGHVS and FQNEAQ. V gave up 8 bases and J gave up 2 bases, with 12 bases separating them. This CDR3 is 13 amino acids long. The CDR3: CASGTRGNYGYTF. The DNA for the CDR3 is TGTGCCAGCGGGACGAGGGGGAACTATGGCTACACCTTC.

This clone was observed a single time. The rearrangement joins TRBV6-4 to TRBJ1-2; D may be TRBD1 (5 bases). V was trimmed by 2 bases and J by 0 bases, leaving 10 bases between them. Germline lookup yields CDR1 MRHNA and CDR2 SNTAGT. This CDR3 is built from 15 residues. The CDR3 loop is CASSDGGVPNYGYTF. CDR3 DNA sequence: TGTGCCAGCAGTGACGGGGGTGTTCCTAACTATGGCTACACCTTC.

The chain's CDR3 is CASSYSRLPAGELFF. The CDR3 DNA follows: TGTGCCAGCAGTTACTCCCGTCTTCCAGCCGGGGAGCTGTTTTTT. The genes are TRBV6-5 and TRBJ2-2; the D is unclear. This CDR3 has 15 residues. The germline gives CDR1 MNHEY, CDR2 SVGAGI. V lost 0 bases to trimming and J lost 6 bases, with 11 bases between them.

This clone was recorded a few times. CDR3 DNA: TGTGCCAGCAGCTGGAGGAACACTGAAGCTTTCTTT. This codes for CASSWRNTEAFF. This chain connects TRBV7-8 to TRBJ1-1; no reliable D call. The V end was cut by 4 bases, the J end by 1 base, with 4 bases between. Germline CDR1 reads SGHVS; CDR2 reads FQNEAQ. CDR3 length: 12 amino acids.

This clone was observed a handful of times. The rearrangement links TRBV10-2 to TRBJ2-6; D gene uncertain. This CDR3 contains 15 residues. Germline V gene sequence: CDR1 WSHSY, CDR2 SAAADI. Trimming pared 3 bases from V and 0 bases from J, leaving 6 bases between. The CDR3 loop reads CASSDPGSGANVLTF. CDR3 DNA sequence: TGCGCCAGCAGTGATCCCGGCTCTGGGGCCAACGTCCTGACTTTC.

The genes are TRBV9 and TRBJ2-1, with unresolved D. With 0 bases removed from V and 1 base from J, the gap between germline ends came to 8 bases. The germline V gene has CDR1 SGDLS and CDR2 YYNGEE. The CDR3 has 15 amino acids. In DNA form, the CDR3 reads TGTGCCAGCAGCGTAGCCAGCCGTTCCTACAATGAGCAGTTCTTC. The encoded protein is CASSVASRSYNEQFF.

This rearrangement joins TRBV7-2 to TRBJ1-5; the D gene is possibly TRBD1 (6 bases). Trimming left V 1 base short and J 0 bases short, with 7 bases between. Germline-derived CDR1 and CDR2 are SGHTA and FQGNSA. CDR3 length equals 15 residues. CDR3 residues: CASSLGGLSNQPQHF. The CDR3 nucleotides read TGTGCCAGCAGCTTAGGGGGGCTTAGCAATCAGCCCCAGCATTTT.

The V call is TRBV5-1, the J call TRBJ2-2; the match to TRBD2 covers 7 bases. V shed 0 bases and J 4 bases; nucleotides not matched to a gene: 3. This CDR3 has 15 residues. Germline CDR1 and CDR2: SGHRS and YFSETQ. The chain's CDR3 is CASSLGGSSTGELFF. CDR3 sequence (DNA): TGCGCCAGCAGCTTGGGCGGGAGTAGCACCGGGGAGCTGTTTTTT.

The V gene is TRBV7-2, the J gene TRBJ1-5; D possibly corresponds to TRBD1 (5 bases). CDR1 is SGHTA, CDR2 FQGNSA, per germline. This CDR3 comprises 13 residues. Trimming cost V 5 bases and J 7 bases, with 12 bases left between them. The CDR3 coding sequence is TGTGCCAGCAGCCCCAGGGACCGGCAGCCCCAGCATTTT. It yields the protein CASSPRDRQPQHF. Full variable domain (outside the CDR3, taken from reference TRBV7-2 and TRBJ1-5): GAGVSQSPSNKVTEKGKDVELRCDPISGHTALYWYRQSLGQGLEFLIYFQGNSAPDKSGLPSDRFSAERTGGSVSTLTIQRTQQEDSAVYLCASSPRDRQPQHFGDGTRLSIL.

The CDR3 DNA follows: TGTGCCAGCACCTCCTTCTGGGGGACAGGGGAAGGGGAGCAGTACTTC. Protein sequence: CASTSFWGTGEGEQYF. The chain recombines TRBV11-2 with TRBJ2-7, with 10 bases lining up with TRBD1. CDR1 and CDR2 from the germline V gene are SGHAT and FQNNGV. This CDR3 is 16 amino acids long. J gave up 7 bases and V 7 bases, and 16 bases lay outside the gene matches.